What follows are 5 T cell receptor beta chains derived from one specimen sequenced in a study of T-cell reconstitution after alpha-beta-depleted transplantation in children. This sample's TCRbeta library carried unique molecular identifier barcodes. Via MiXCR, TCRdb re-called the PCR reads, giving one row per CDR3 protein. The table records roughly 200,000 distinct CDR3 sequences, more than 6.5% of them present only once. The sample consisted of PBMCs from the stem cell graft donor, taken from the stem cell graft. The receptors derive from a human donor who donated a stem cell graft to a child with Wiskott-Aldrich syndrome.

The chain is built from TRBV12-3 or TRBV12-4 and TRBJ2-7, with a weak D call TRBD1 (6 bases). The CDR3 totals 16 residues. V was clipped by 4 bases and J by 3 bases, with 19 bases between them. CDR3 in DNA: TGTGCCAGCAGTTCCACCGGCCCGGACAGCCTCTACGAGCAGTACTTC. The encoded protein is CASSSTGPDSLYEQYF.

This clonotype was detected ten times or more. This sequence joins TRBV20-1 and TRBJ2-7; D uncertain. This CDR3 region has 12 residues. Germline CDR1 is DFQATT and CDR2 is SNEGSKA (reference sequence). Trimming cost V 3 bases and J 2 bases, with 8 bases left between them. CDR3 sequence: CSASRQAYEQYF. CDR3 DNA sequence: TGCAGTGCTAGTAGGCAGGCCTACGAGCAGTACTTC.

This clonotype was seen repeatedly, ten times or more. CDR3 amino acids: CSGWSRYQETQYF. The CDR3 coding sequence is TGCAGCGGTTGGTCAAGGTACCAAGAGACCCAGTACTTC. The chain carries TRBV29-1 and TRBJ2-5; no clear D gene. Per germline, CDR1 SQVTM and CDR2 ANQGSEA. V lost 7 bases, J lost 0 bases, and 12 bases lay in between. The CDR3 is 13 amino acids.

Details on this clonotype: A read error is possible here, since a much larger clone lies one base away. The rearrangement joins TRBV6-2 or TRBV6-3 to TRBJ1-1; D is uncertain. This CDR3 is built from 12 residues. CDR1 is MNHEY, CDR2 SVGEGT, per germline. The CDR3: CTSGRTNTEAFF. The CDR3 coding sequence is TGTACCAGCGGCAGAACGAACACTGAAGCTTTCTTT.

The rearrangement links TRBV5-1 to TRBJ2-3, with 8 positions matching TRBD1. The CDR3 has 15 amino acids. Losses at the gene ends were 4 bases for V and 0 bases for J; bases not matched to a gene: 4. Germline V gene lookup returns CDR1 SGHRS and CDR2 YFSETQ. This CDR3 is CASSDRTGSTDTQYF. In DNA form, the CDR3 reads TGCGCCAGCAGCGACCGGACAGGGAGCACAGATACGCAGTATTTT.